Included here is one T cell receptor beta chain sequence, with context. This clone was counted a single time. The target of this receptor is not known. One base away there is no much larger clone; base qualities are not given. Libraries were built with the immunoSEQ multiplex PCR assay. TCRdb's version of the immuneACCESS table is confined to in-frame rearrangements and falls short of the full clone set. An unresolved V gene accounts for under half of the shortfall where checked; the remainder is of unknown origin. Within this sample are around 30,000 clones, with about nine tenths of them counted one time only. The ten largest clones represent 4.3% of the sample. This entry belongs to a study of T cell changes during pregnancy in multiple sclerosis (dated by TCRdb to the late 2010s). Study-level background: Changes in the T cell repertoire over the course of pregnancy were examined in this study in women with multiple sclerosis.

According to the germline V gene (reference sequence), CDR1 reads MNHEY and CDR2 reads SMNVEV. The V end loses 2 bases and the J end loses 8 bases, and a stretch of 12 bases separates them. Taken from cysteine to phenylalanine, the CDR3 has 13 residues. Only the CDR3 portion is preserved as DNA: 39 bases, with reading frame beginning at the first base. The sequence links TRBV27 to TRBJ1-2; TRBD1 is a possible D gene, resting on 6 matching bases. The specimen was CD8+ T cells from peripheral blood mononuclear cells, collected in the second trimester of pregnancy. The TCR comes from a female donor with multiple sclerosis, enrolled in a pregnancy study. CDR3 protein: CASSLVGARGYTF. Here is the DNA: TGTGCCAGCAGTTTAGTGGGGGCGCGAGGCTACACCTTC.